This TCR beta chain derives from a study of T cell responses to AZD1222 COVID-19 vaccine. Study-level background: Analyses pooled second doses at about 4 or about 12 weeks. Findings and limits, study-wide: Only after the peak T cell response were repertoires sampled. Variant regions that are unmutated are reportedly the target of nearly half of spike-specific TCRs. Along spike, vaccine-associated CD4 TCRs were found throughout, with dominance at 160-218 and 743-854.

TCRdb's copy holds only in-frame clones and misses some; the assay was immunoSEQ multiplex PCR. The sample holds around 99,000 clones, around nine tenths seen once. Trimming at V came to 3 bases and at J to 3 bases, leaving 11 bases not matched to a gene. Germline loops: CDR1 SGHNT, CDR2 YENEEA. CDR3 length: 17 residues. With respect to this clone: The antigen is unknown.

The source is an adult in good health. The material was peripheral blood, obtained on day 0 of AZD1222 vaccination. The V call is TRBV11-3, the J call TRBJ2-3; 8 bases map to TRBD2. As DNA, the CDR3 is TGTGCCAGCAGCTTGGGGCCCGGGACTAGGTCTACAGATACGCAGTATTTT. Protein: CASSLGPGTRSTDTQYF.